The 27 T cell receptor beta chains listed next were all sequenced from one sample in a study of radiotherapy plus CTLA-4 blockade in lung cancer. Profiled with immunoSEQ multiplex PCR; TCRdb holds only in-frame clones, not every one. The repertoire holds approximately 47,000 clones, with roughly 63% as singletons. The sequenced sample was peripheral blood, obtained from a patient treated with radiotherapy plus ipilimumab. The origin of the receptors is a human donor with non-small cell lung cancer who had a partial response to radiotherapy plus ipilimumab.

The chain has TRBV30 and TRBJ1-1; unclear D gene. Between the trimmed V and J ends, which lost 1 base and 0 bases, there was a span of 12 bases. The CDR3 has 15 amino acids. Looked up from germline, CDR1 is GTSNPN and CDR2 is SVGIG (reference sequence). The CDR3 nucleotides are TGTGCCTGGAGTGCCCCCCGGGGAATGAACACTGAAGCTTTCTTT. Protein: CAWSAPRGMNTEAFF. The full variable domain, with the rest looked up from reference TRBV30 and TRBJ1-1, is SQTIHQWPATLVQPVGSPLSLECTVEGTSNPNLYWYRQAAGRGLQLLFYSVGIGQISSEVPQNLSASRPQDRQFILSSKKLLLSDSGFYLCAWSAPRGMNTEAFFGQGTRLTVV.

The chain links TRBV6-5 to TRBJ1-2; possible D gene TRBD1, 5 bases. The CDR3 contains 13 residues. The V gene lost 6 bases and the J gene lost 6 bases, with 14 bases spanning the gap. Germline CDR1 MNHEY, CDR2 SVGAGI. The CDR3 DNA reads TGTGCCAGCAGGATCAGGGACTTAGATGGCTACACCTTC. This sequence encodes CASRIRDLDGYTF.

On this clone: Within the sample, other DNA sequences also encode this same CDR3. The V and J genes are TRBV19 and TRBJ2-1, with 8 bases identical to TRBD2. CDR3 size: 11 residues. Trimming cost V 11 bases and J 15 bases; bases outside gene matches: 12. Germline V lookup: CDR1 LNHDA, CDR2 SQIVND (reference sequence). The CDR3: CAVLLAGSAFF. The CDR3 DNA reads TGTGCCGTCCTTTTAGCGGGATCGGCGTTCTTC.

This clone was seen a handful of times. The chain employs TRBV10-3 and TRBJ1-6; 7 bases are a match to TRBD1. The germline V gene has CDR1 ENHRY and CDR2 SYGVKD. Unmatched junction bases numbered 4, after V lost 4 bases and J lost 7 bases. There are 14 residues in the CDR3. The CDR3, as DNA: TGTGCCATCAGTGCTGGCAGGGGGAATTCACCCCTCCACTTT. Amino acid sequence: CAISAGRGNSPLHF.

Concerning this clone: The junction shows a germline mismatch at one end, possibly a read error. The sample contains more than one DNA sequence encoding this CDR3. The chain joins TRBV5-1 to TRBJ1-4; 9 nucleotides match TRBD1. CDR1 SGHRS and CDR2 YFSETQ come from the germline V gene. The CDR3 spans 14 residues. In DNA form, the CDR3 reads TGCGCCAGCAGTTTGGGACAGGGAGGAGAAAAACTGTTTTTT. It yields the protein CASSLGQGGEKLFF.

This chain links TRBV6-1 with TRBJ1-5; 7 bases line up with TRBD1. The length of the CDR3 is 17 residues. Germline trimming cut 4 bases from V and 1 base from J; bases unmatched to any gene: 10. Per the germline V gene, CDR1 is MNHNS and CDR2 is SASEGT. The chain's CDR3 is CASSAETGSYSNQPQHF. DNA for the CDR3: TGTGCCAGCAGTGCTGAGACAGGGAGTTACAGCAATCAGCCCCAGCATTTT.

J is TRBJ2-1 and V is TRBV6-5; the D gene is possibly TRBD1 (6 bases). CDR1 and CDR2 from the germline V gene are MNHEY and SVGAGI. The V and J ends lost 2 bases and 0 bases respectively, with 11 bases between them. The CDR3 spans 16 residues. The CDR3 loop is CASSYTWTASYNEQFF. Written as DNA, the CDR3 is TGTGCCAGCAGTTACACCTGGACAGCCTCCTACAATGAGCAGTTCTTC.

This clone has just a few counts. The gene calls are TRBV7-9 and TRBJ2-3, with 11 bases fitting TRBD2. Germline V gene data show CDR1 as SEHNR and CDR2 as FQNEAQ (reference sequence). The ends lost 4 bases at V and 4 bases at J; junction bases unmatched: 4. The CDR3 totals 15 residues. This chain's CDR3 is CASSSTSGSADTQYF. DNA for the CDR3: TGTGCCAGCAGCTCAACTAGCGGGAGTGCAGATACGCAGTATTTT.

There are a few counts of this clone. The chain employs TRBV10-3 and TRBJ1-6; the match to TRBD1 covers 9 bases. Unmatched junction bases numbered 1, after V lost 8 bases and J lost 5 bases. CDR3 length: 13 residues. CDR1 and CDR2 (germline): ENHRY, SYGVKD. As DNA, the CDR3 is TGTGCCATCGGACAGGGGAATAATTCACCCCTCCACTTT. Translated, it gives CAIGQGNNSPLHF.

This clone was counted only a few times. A clone one base away is much larger, so this may be a read error. The sample has other DNA sequences that encode this CDR3 too. The chain uses TRBV4-1 and TRBJ1-1; maybe TRBD1 (5 bases). V dropped 1 base and J dropped 0 bases, with 9 bases sitting between them. The CDR3 loop spans 15 amino acids. The V gene's germline CDR1 is MGHRA and CDR2 YSYEKL. The CDR3 protein is CASSQAPTVNTEAFF. CDR3 sequence (DNA): TGCGCCAGCAGCCAAGCTCCGACAGTGAACACTGAAGCTTTCTTT.

This clone came up once. The CDR3 reads CASSQEKRSTDTQYF. CDR3 in DNA: TGTGCCAGCAGCCAAGAAAAGCGTAGCACAGATACGCAGTATTTT. V usage is TRBV4-2 and J usage is TRBJ2-3, with no clear D. Looked up from germline, CDR1 is LGHNA and CDR2 is YNFKEQ. The germline V and J ends were trimmed by 0 bases and 0 bases, with 7 bases remaining between them. There are 15 residues in the CDR3.

The chain recombines TRBV5-4 with TRBJ2-1; 7 bases fit TRBD2. The CDR3 sequence is 13 residues long. Trimming cost V 4 bases and J 7 bases; bases outside gene matches: 5. Germline CDR1 and CDR2: SGHNT and YYREEE (reference sequence). The CDR3 DNA sequence: TGTGCCAGCAGCATCCTTAGCGGGAATGAGCAGTTCTTC. Translating gives CASSILSGNEQFF.

The CDR3 protein is CASRHGTGGRPGELFF. The DNA for the CDR3 is TGTGCCAGCAGACACGGGACAGGGGGCCGGCCCGGGGAGCTGTTTTTT. The chain links TRBV5-4 to TRBJ2-2, with 12 bases that match TRBD1. Trimming took 5 bases from V and 6 from J; bases not matched to a gene: 8. The CDR3 length is 16 residues. CDR1 is SGHNT and CDR2 is YYREEE in the germline V gene (reference sequence).

The CDR3 DNA reads as TGTGCCAGCAGTCCCGGGTTCTCCTACGAGCAGTACTTC. Its protein is CASSPGFSYEQYF. The V call is TRBV28, the J call TRBJ2-5; D remains unclear. The last part of the DNA fits TRBJ2-7 better; the J call may be wrong. This CDR3 is built from 13 residues. The germline gives CDR1 MDHEN, CDR2 SYDVKM.

This clone has more than one count but fewer than ten. The CDR3 loop is CATGTGSGYTF. As DNA, the CDR3 is TGTGCCACCGGGACAGGGTCTGGCTACACCTTC. The chain uses TRBV2 and TRBJ1-2, with 9 bases lining up with TRBD1. Germline-derived CDR1 and CDR2 are SNHLY and FYNNEI. This CDR3 comprises 11 residues. After removal of 10 bases from V and 7 bases from J, the junction contained 4 bases not matched to a gene.

The rearrangement joins TRBV27 to TRBJ2-1, with 12 bases matching TRBD2. Per germline, CDR1 MNHEY and CDR2 SMNVEV (reference sequence). This CDR3 region has 15 residues. Trimming cost V 4 bases and J 10 bases; bases outside gene matches: 8. The CDR3 is CASSSTGLAGNEQFF. The CDR3 nucleotides read TGTGCCAGCAGTTCGACGGGACTAGCGGGCAACGAGCAGTTCTTC.

This clone was counted a few times. V is TRBV30 and J is TRBJ1-3; TRBD1 matches 8 bases. With V trimmed by 3 bases and J by 4 bases, 8 bases remained unmatched. In germline, CDR1 is GTSNPN, CDR2 SVGIG (reference sequence). The CDR3 covers 15 residues. The CDR3 sequence: CAWREQGERGNTIYF. The CDR3 coding sequence is TGTGCCTGGAGGGAACAGGGGGAACGCGGAAACACCATATATTTT. Looking up the rest from reference TRBV30 and TRBJ1-3 gives the full variable domain: SQTIHQWPATLVQPVGSPLSLECTVEGTSNPNLYWYRQAAGRGLQLLFYSVGIGQISSEVPQNLSASRPQDRQFILSSKKLLLSDSGFYLCAWREQGERGNTIYFGEGSWLTVV.

The V gene is TRBV5-4, the J gene TRBJ1-2; TRBD1 aligns across 7 bases. The V gene end was trimmed by 5 bases and the J gene end by 8 bases; junction bases not matched to a gene: 9. Per the germline V gene, CDR1 is SGHNT and CDR2 is YYREEE (reference sequence). CDR3 length: 13 amino acids. The CDR3: CASRIGQDLGYTF. The DNA for the CDR3 is TGTGCCAGCAGGATCGGACAGGATTTGGGCTACACCTTC.

The rearrangement joins TRBV5-1 to TRBJ1-1; weak D call: TRBD1 (5 bases). V shed 4 bases and J shed 1 base, with 26 bases lying between them. The CDR3 spans 19 residues. Germline lookup yields CDR1 SGHRS and CDR2 YFSETQ. CDR3: CASSRHRDLLSGQNTEAFF. In DNA, the CDR3 is TGCGCCAGCAGCCGTCACAGAGACTTACTCTCTGGACAGAACACTGAAGCTTTCTTT.

The chain recombines TRBV13 with TRBJ2-5; TRBD1 is a possible D gene (6 bases). Germline CDR1 is PRHDT and CDR2 is FYEKMQ (reference sequence). V was cut by 5 bases and J by 6 bases, with 19 bases left in between. This CDR3 contains 15 residues. CDR3 residues: CASSPQGTVVQTQYF. DNA of the CDR3: TGTGCCAGCAGCCCCCAGGGGACGGTGGTACAGACCCAGTACTTC.

This sequence joins TRBV6-5 and TRBJ2-5; D may be TRBD2 (5 bases). Germline V lookup: CDR1 MNHEY, CDR2 SVGAGI. V lost 5 bases and J lost 2, with 15 bases in between. The CDR3 is 15 amino acids. The CDR3 nucleotides are TGTGCCAGCAGTCAGACATCGCAGCGGCAAGAGACCCAGTACTTC. Translated: CASSQTSQRQETQYF.

V gene TRBV5-1 combines with J gene TRBJ2-7; no firm D call. CDR3 length: 15 amino acids. Trimming shortened V by 1 base and J by 2 bases, and 13 bases separated the two germline ends. Germline values: CDR1 SGHRS, CDR2 YFSETQ. CDR3 sequence reads: CASSLNGPSTYEQYF. CDR3 DNA: TGCGCCAGCAGCTTGAACGGTCCGTCTACCTACGAGCAGTACTTC.

The chain recombines TRBV6-1 with TRBJ2-1, with TRBD1 matching over 7 bases. CDR3 length: 16 residues. Germline assignment: CDR1 MNHNS and CDR2 SASEGT. V shed 4 bases and J 0 bases; nucleotides not matched to a gene: 6. CDR3 nucleotides: TGTGCCAGCAGTGCTTCAGGGGGTAGCTCCTACAATGAGCAGTTCTTC. Amino acid sequence: CASSASGGSSYNEQFF.

The chain carries TRBV10-2 and TRBJ2-3, with D tentatively TRBD2 (7 bases). Germline CDR1 is WSHSY and CDR2 is SAAADI. Trimming cost V 0 bases and J 5 bases, with 15 bases left between them. The CDR3 covers 16 residues. The CDR3 reads CASSESRGGRGDTQYF. Written as DNA, the CDR3 is TGCGCCAGCAGTGAGTCGAGGGGGGGCCGGGGAGATACGCAGTATTTT.

This chain uses TRBV7-9 with TRBJ1-1, with 7 bases lining up with TRBD1. The trim removed 5 bases at V and 1 base at J, leaving 10 bases unmatched. Germline-derived CDR1 and CDR2 are SEHNR and FQNEAQ (reference sequence). The CDR3 covers 16 residues. As DNA, the CDR3 is TGTGCCAGCAGCCAGGCGGGACAGCCCAAGAACACTGAAGCTTTCTTT. Translating gives CASSQAGQPKNTEAFF.

V and J are TRBV5-4 and TRBJ2-2; 8 bases are shared with TRBD2. Germline CDR1 SGHNT, CDR2 YYREEE (reference sequence). CDR3 size: 16 residues. Trimming at V came to 3 bases and at J to 1 base, leaving 5 bases not matched to a gene. The DNA for the CDR3 is TGTGCCAGCAGCTCCTCTAGCGGGTTGAACACCGGGGAGCTGTTTTTT. Residues: CASSSSSGLNTGELFF.

V is TRBV6-5 and J is TRBJ1-5; D might be TRBD1 (6 bases). Trimming took off 5 bases at V and 1 base at J, with 12 bases between the two ends. The CDR3 sequence is 15 residues long. Germline CDR1 MNHEY, CDR2 SVGAGI. This chain's CDR3 is CASSTQGSSNQPQHF. Written as DNA, the CDR3 is TGTGCCAGCAGTACACAGGGATCGAGCAATCAGCCCCAGCATTTT.